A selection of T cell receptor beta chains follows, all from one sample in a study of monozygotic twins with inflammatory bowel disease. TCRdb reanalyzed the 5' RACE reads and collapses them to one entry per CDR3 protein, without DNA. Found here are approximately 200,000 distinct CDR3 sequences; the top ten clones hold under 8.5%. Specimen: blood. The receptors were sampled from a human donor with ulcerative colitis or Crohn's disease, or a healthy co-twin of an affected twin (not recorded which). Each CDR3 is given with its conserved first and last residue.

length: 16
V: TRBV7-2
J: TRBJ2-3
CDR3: CASSLPTSGSTDTQYF

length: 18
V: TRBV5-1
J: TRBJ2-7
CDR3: CASSSFFETVDLSYEQYF

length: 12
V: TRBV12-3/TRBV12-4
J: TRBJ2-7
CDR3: CASSRTGYEQYF

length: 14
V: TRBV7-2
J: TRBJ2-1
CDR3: CASTPGRIGNEQFF

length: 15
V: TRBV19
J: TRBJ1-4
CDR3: CASSSGAATDEKLFF

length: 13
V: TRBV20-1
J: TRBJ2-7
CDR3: CSARTGLSYEQYF

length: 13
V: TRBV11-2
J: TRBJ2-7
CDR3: CASSLGTEYEQYF

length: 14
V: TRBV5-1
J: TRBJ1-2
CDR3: CASSSTSQGAGYTF

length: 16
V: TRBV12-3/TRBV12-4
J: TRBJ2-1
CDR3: CASSLGGQGVRNEQFF

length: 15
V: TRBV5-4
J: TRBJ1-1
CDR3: CASSPLGAMNTEAFF

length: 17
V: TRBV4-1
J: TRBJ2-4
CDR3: CASSQDFQEAGKNIQYF

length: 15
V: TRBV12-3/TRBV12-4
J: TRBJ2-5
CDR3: CASSFTSGGAETQYF

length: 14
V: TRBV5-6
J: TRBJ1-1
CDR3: CASSPRAEGGEAFF

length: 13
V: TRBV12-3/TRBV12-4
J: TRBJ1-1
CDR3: CASRSTGGTEAFF

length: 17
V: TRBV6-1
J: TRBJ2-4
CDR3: CASSRGQGNSAKNIQYF

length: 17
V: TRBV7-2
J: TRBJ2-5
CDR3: CASSLGLGTTSEETQYF

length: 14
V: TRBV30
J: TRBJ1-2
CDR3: CVWSVAGVAYGYTF

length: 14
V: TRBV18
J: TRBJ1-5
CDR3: CASSPNTGVQPQHF

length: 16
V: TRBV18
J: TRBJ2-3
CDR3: CASSPVASGPTDTQYF

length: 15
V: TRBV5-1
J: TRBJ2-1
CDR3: CASSLAGQLHNEQFF

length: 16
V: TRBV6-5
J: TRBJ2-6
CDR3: CASKLTDSSGANVLTF

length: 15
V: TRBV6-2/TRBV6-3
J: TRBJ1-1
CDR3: CASSSIRQVNTEAFF

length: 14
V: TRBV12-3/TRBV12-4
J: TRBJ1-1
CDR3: CASSPRRDTGEAFF

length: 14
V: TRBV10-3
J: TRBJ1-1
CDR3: CAIRTGTGPTEAFF

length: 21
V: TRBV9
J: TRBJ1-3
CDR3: CASSPTMGLSGLISSGNTIYF

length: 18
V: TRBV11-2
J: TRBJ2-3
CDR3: CASSLRWVAGGSTDTQYF

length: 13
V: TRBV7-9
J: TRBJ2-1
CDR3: CASSRGGVNEQFF

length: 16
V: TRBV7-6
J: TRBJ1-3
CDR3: CASSVTQGLSGNTIYF

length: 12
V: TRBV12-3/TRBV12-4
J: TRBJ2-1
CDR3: CASRFYDDEQFF

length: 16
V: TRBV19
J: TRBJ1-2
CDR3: CASSAATGVQIYGYTF

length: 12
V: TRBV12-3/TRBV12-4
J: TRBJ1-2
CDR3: CASSLTGSASDF

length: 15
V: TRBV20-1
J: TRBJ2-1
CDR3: CSATSGTSEGDEQFF

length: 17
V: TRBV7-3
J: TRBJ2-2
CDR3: CASSPHPAGGLSGELFF

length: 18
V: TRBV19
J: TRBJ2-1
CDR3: CASSTRQGGGLAYNEQFF

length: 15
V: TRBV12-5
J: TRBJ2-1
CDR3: CASSGGISSYNEQFF

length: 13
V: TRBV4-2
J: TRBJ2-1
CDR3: CASSQGSTGEQFF

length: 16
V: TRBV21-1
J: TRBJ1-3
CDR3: CASSIRGQSSGNTIYF

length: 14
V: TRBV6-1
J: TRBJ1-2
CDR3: CASSERGLGYGYTF

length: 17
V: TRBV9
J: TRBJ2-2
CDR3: CASSVGLAGAVTGELFF

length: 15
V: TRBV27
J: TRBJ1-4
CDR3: CASSPAGLDNEKLFF

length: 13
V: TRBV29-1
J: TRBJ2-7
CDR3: CSVAPAGGTDQYF

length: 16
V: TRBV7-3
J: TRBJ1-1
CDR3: CASSLQAGGLVTEAFF

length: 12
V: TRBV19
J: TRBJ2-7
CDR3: CASSDRAREQYF

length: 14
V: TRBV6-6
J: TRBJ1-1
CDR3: CASSYPDRNTEAFF

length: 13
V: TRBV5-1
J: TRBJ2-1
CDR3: CASMGIPYNEQFF

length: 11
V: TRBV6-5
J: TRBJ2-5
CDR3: CASSAGGTQYF

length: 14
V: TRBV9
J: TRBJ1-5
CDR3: CASSTTPGGGPQHF

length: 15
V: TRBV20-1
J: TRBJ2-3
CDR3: CSAVPGQGSYYTQYF

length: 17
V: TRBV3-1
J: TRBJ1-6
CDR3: CASSQVGRSSYNSPLHF

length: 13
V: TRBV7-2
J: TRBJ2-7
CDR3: CASSSRWTDEQYF

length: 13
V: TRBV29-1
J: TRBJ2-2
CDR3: CSVDVGNTGELFF

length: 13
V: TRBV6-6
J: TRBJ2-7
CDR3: CASSFSSSYEQYF

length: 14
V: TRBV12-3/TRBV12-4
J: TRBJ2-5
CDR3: CASSPPLGQETQYF

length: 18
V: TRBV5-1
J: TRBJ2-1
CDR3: CASSLAVAGTGPDNEQFF

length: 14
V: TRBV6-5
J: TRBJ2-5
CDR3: CASSFWRESETQYF

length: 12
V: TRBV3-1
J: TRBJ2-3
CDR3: CASSQDDRGRYF

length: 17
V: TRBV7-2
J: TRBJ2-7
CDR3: CASSSILGTRVSYEQYF

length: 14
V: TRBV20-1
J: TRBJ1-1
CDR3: CSGEETGLKSEAFF

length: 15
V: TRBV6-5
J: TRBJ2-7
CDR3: CASSYSAGYSYEQYF

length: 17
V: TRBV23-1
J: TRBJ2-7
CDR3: CASRPTSGGPYLYEQYF